This is a list of T cell receptor beta chains from one sample in a study of monozygotic twins with inflammatory bowel disease. TCRdb re-analyzed the 5' RACE reads; it lists each CDR3 protein once, without DNA. The data include about 160,000 distinct CDR3 sequences; the top ten clones carry roughly 2.4%. The specimen was blood. The origin of the receptors is a human donor with ulcerative colitis or Crohn's disease, or a healthy co-twin of an affected twin (not recorded which). The CDR3 runs from the conserved cysteine through the conserved F or W.

v_gene	j_gene	CDR3aa
TRBV4-1	TRBJ1-3	CASSQDYIVSGNTIYF
TRBV12-3/TRBV12-4	TRBJ2-2	CASSFGGGAGELFF
TRBV5-1	TRBJ1-1	CASSREPAGTMNTEAFF
TRBV5-1	TRBJ2-7	CASSLWGQGYEQYF
TRBV28	TRBJ2-1	CASSLPAGGMSEQFF
TRBV5-1	TRBJ2-1	CASCPLPQGTYNEQFF
TRBV5-4	TRBJ2-5	CASGQTGGVGETQYF
TRBV7-9	TRBJ1-1	CASSLNTEAFF
TRBV20-1	TRBJ2-7	CSARLWGGASYEQYF
TRBV24-1	TRBJ2-3	CATSGLRAVTDTQYF
TRBV19	TRBJ1-3	CASSGWFKDHWERNTIYF
TRBV5-6	TRBJ2-5	CASSLEEAGLRPLSF
TRBV7-9	TRBJ2-1	CASSPLPGTGVYNEQFF
TRBV20-1	TRBJ1-5	CSASDRGNSNQPQHF
TRBV5-1	TRBJ2-1	CASSQDNEQFF
TRBV7-2	TRBJ2-1	CASSFDLLVNEQFF
TRBV3-1	TRBJ2-5	CASSQIRGVVTQYF
TRBV7-2	TRBJ2-1	CASSPPQAGGYNEQFF
TRBV3-1	TRBJ2-1	CASSQALRTYNEQFF
TRBV6-1	TRBJ2-1	CASSLPSWEGNEQFF
TRBV5-1	TRBJ1-1	CASSSWGGYTEAFF
TRBV18	TRBJ1-1	CASSPPPGPSSREAFF
TRBV5-1	TRBJ2-6	CASTVVGAGANVLTF
TRBV15	TRBJ1-2	CATSRSPRGDYGYTF
TRBV27	TRBJ2-7	CASSRDRYAYEQYF
TRBV5-1	TRBJ2-1	CASSLYTRGDYNEQFF
TRBV27	TRBJ2-7	CAIPGAHREYF
TRBV28	TRBJ1-6	CASSFQDSFNSPLHF
TRBV28	TRBJ2-2	CASSPTGDYPGGANTGELFF
TRBV28	TRBJ2-2	CASSLWAGPANTGELFF
TRBV12-5	TRBJ1-1	CASGSPIPGLNTEAFF
TRBV3-1	TRBJ1-1	CASSPRRGTEAFF
TRBV5-1	TRBJ1-1	CASSPGGLGNTEAFF
TRBV20-1	TRBJ2-5	CSARVTAGGTQYF
TRBV7-6	TRBJ1-3	CASSLDRTGRSGNTIYF
TRBV29-1	TRBJ1-4	CSVEHPVGGEKLFF
TRBV5-1	TRBJ1-6	CASSFRGEGSPLHF
TRBV20-1	TRBJ2-5	CSARAFTGTETQYF
TRBV28	TRBJ2-5	CASMEQETQYF
TRBV29-1	TRBJ2-6	CSVAQGWAMSGANVLTF
TRBV20-1	TRBJ2-3	CSAIVSTTDTQYF
TRBV27	TRBJ2-7	CASSLSGGRGTYEQYF
TRBV7-9	TRBJ1-1	CASSLVVDSWVNTEAFF
TRBV6-1	TRBJ2-1	CASSDLRLASNNEQFF
TRBV7-2	TRBJ2-7	CASSRPGQGAYEQYF
TRBV6-5	TRBJ1-2	CASSYEGRDYGYTF
TRBV5-6	TRBJ2-1	CASSFLQSTPGNEQFF
TRBV20-1	TRBJ2-5	CSAEALLETQYF
TRBV7-2	TRBJ2-1	CASSPVAGVYNEQFF
TRBV12-3/TRBV12-4	TRBJ2-7	CASSKTGPFYEQYF
TRBV7-2	TRBJ2-1	CASSWGLAGVGNEQFF
TRBV6-6	TRBJ2-7	CASNKLGGTYEQYF
TRBV18	TRBJ1-1	CASSPLVGDTEAFF
TRBV18	TRBJ2-5	CASSPAREQETQYF
TRBV5-1	TRBJ2-1	CASRRSGLDEQFF